This TCR beta chain was profiled in a study of T-cell reconstitution after alpha-beta-depleted transplantation in children. This clonotype has more than one count but fewer than ten. Its antigen remains unknown. Overall study results and limits: T-cell numbers and diversity, one year after transplant, stemmed largely from T cells that were newly produced. Alpha-beta T cells about two months after transplant reportedly derived from several hundred expanded graft clones. Some patients showed high day-60 TCRbeta diversity, which derived from surviving recipient T cells and thymic progenitors.

This CDR3 comprises 12 residues. Germline lookup yields CDR1 SGHNT and CDR2 YENEEA. V was cut by 3 bases and J by 7 bases, with 6 bases left in between. Unique molecular identifiers were used to barcode this TCRbeta library. MiXCR was run by TCRdb on the PCR reads, yielding one entry per CDR3 protein. The data show some 50,000 distinct CDR3 sequences, roughly 8.7% seen once. The sample here was PBMCs, mostly from graft donor cells, taken 60 days after TCRalphabeta/CD19-depleted stem cell transplant. This receptor was obtained from a male patient aged 2 to 9 who had a stem cell transplant for chronic granulomatous disease, so the T cells may come from the graft donor. The genes are TRBV11-3 and TRBJ2-2; D uncertain. CDR3 loop: CASSFHYGELFF. The CDR3 DNA reads TGTGCCAGCAGCTTTCACTACGGGGAGCTGTTTTTT.